This T cell receptor beta chain was sequenced for a study of shared clonotypes between healthy human individuals. About this clone: As yet, its antigen is unknown.

A deep-level run was used for the assay. Data came from immunoSEQ multiplex PCR; TCRdb stores just in-frame clones and leaves some out. The repertoire has roughly 2.2 million clones, around 92% of them found once; the top ten carry about 0.36%. Study results and limitations: Non-shared clonotypes displayed generation probabilities falling below those of clonotypes present in all four donors. Rarefaction gave evidence that sorted-subset sequencing remained incomplete despite large depth. Shared clonotypes: about 5% naive CD4, around 3.5% naive CD8, 2.3% memory CD4, 0.35% to 0.5% memory CD8.

This TCR was sampled from a young man in good health. Some clones in this sample may be carry-over from other donors' samples. Sequenced sample: naive CD4+ T cells from PBMCs. Specified subset: CD45RA+ positively selected.

The CDR3 DNA reads TGTGCCAGCAGCAACCCGCTCCGGCGACCCCTGGGGAATGAGCAGTTCTTC. It codes for CASSNPLRRPLGNEQFF. The chain links TRBV7-9 to TRBJ2-1, with D unclear. The germline gives CDR1 SEHNR, CDR2 FQNEAQ (reference sequence). The V end was cut by 5 bases, the J end by 7 bases, with 24 bases between. The CDR3 is 17 amino acids.